A single sample is the source of the 30 T cell receptor beta chains below, sequenced in a study of monozygotic twins with inflammatory bowel disease. TCRdb reprocessed the 5' RACE reads; each CDR3 protein has one entry and no DNA is given. This table holds around 230,000 distinct CDR3 sequences. Sequencing was carried out using blood. The source of these receptors is a human donor with ulcerative colitis or Crohn's disease, or a healthy co-twin of an affected twin (not recorded which).

This chain connects TRBV7-9 to TRBJ2-2; TCRdb gives TRBD2 as the D gene, but with no DNA this cannot be confirmed. Germline V gives CDR1 SEHNR, CDR2 FQNEAQ (reference sequence). This CDR3 region has 14 residues. The CDR3 region is CANTGDLGTGELFF.

V gene TRBV14 combines with J gene TRBJ2-3. CDR3 length: 17 residues. Germline V lookup: CDR1 SGHDN, CDR2 FVKESK. CDR3 loop: CASSQDLDFWGTDTQYF.

This chain joins TRBV9 and TRBJ2-5; lacking DNA, the TRBD2 call made by TCRdb goes unchecked. The germline gives CDR1 SGDLS, CDR2 YYNGEE. This CDR3 spans 16 amino acids. The CDR3 region is CASSVGTSGGMETQYF.

This chain joins TRBV12-3 or TRBV12-4 and TRBJ2-1; the D gene TCRdb calls, TRBD1, cannot be checked with no DNA. This CDR3 contains 14 residues. CDR3 sequence: CASSPPGSYNEQFF.

V usage is TRBV7-9 and J usage is TRBJ2-7; no DNA is available, so the TRBD1 call from TCRdb remains unchecked. Germline CDR1 is SEHNR and CDR2 is FQNEAQ (reference sequence). This CDR3 comprises 17 residues. CDR3: CASSLTLLTGGTYEQYF.

The J gene is TRBJ2-1, the V gene TRBV29-1; the D call of TRBD2 rests on TCRdb alone, since no DNA is present to check it. The CDR3 runs 13 residues. CDR1 and CDR2 (germline): SQVTM, ANQGSEA. The CDR3 protein is CSVDQRGGGEQFF.

V gene TRBV20-1 combines with J gene TRBJ1-1; checking the TCRdb D call of TRBD1 is not possible without DNA. This CDR3 region has 11 residues. Germline lookup yields CDR1 DFQATT and CDR2 SNEGSKA (reference sequence). The CDR3 reads CSAVVSSGAFF.

The V gene is TRBV4-1, the J gene TRBJ1-4; lacking DNA, the TRBD1 call made by TCRdb goes unchecked. The CDR3 extends over 18 amino acids. The germline V gene encodes CDR1 MGHRA and CDR2 YSYEKL. The CDR3 spells CASSPPRGLRGTNEKLFF.

The chain employs TRBV7-9 and TRBJ1-3; TCRdb returns TRBD1, unconfirmable since there is no DNA. Per the germline V gene, CDR1 is SEHNR and CDR2 is FQNEAQ (reference sequence). The CDR3 sequence is 12 residues long. This chain's CDR3 is CASTPAGNTIYF.

The J gene is TRBJ1-5, the V gene TRBV29-1; TCRdb designates TRBD1, a call that cannot be tested without DNA. The V gene's germline CDR1 is SQVTM and CDR2 ANQGSEA. The CDR3 is 13 amino acids. CDR3: CSVGGAGGQPQHF.

This chain connects TRBV4-1 to TRBJ2-3. This CDR3 comprises 16 residues. CDR1 is MGHRA and CDR2 is YSYEKL in the germline V gene. The CDR3 loop reads CASSQLTSWRTDTQYF.

The rearrangement joins TRBV12-3 or TRBV12-4 to TRBJ2-5; the TRBD1 assignment by TCRdb is unverifiable without DNA. This CDR3 is 16 amino acids long. The CDR3 reads CASSSRPGRRQEDQYF.

V and J are TRBV12-3 or TRBV12-4 and TRBJ1-6; TCRdb reports TRBD1, a call that lacks DNA to check it against. This CDR3 contains 16 residues. CDR3 sequence: CASSLGAGGDNSPLHF.

The CDR3 sequence is CASSPGGSVPTDTQYF. The chain couples TRBV18 to TRBJ2-3; TCRdb names TRBD2, which stays unverified in the absence of DNA. The CDR3 extends over 16 amino acids. Germline CDR1 is KGHSH and CDR2 is LQKENI.

The CDR3 sequence is CSARNPSGAQGETQYF. The chain uses TRBV20-1 and TRBJ2-5; TCRdb's assignment of TRBD1 cannot be checked, as there is no DNA. Germline loops: CDR1 DFQATT, CDR2 SNEGSKA (reference sequence). This CDR3 has 16 amino acids.

CDR3 sequence: CASSPKGLTEQFF. This chain links TRBV18 with TRBJ2-1. Germline assignment: CDR1 KGHSH and CDR2 LQKENI. This CDR3 contains 13 residues.

The chain is built from TRBV12-3 or TRBV12-4 and TRBJ1-4; the TCRdb call, TRBD1, lacks DNA for checking. The CDR3 has 14 amino acids. CDR3 sequence reads: CASSLTGVNEKLFF.

J is TRBJ1-2 and V is TRBV7-6. The length of the CDR3 is 12 residues. The germline gives CDR1 SGHVS, CDR2 FNYEAQ. The CDR3 loop is CASSAGGSGYTF.

The chain joins TRBV11-2 to TRBJ2-7; TCRdb's D call of TRBD1 is untestable without DNA. This CDR3 contains 13 residues. Germline loops: CDR1 SGHAT, CDR2 FQNNGV. The CDR3 spells CASSPGRIYAQYF.

J is TRBJ2-3 and V is TRBV9; TCRdb proposes TRBD1, but this gene call is untestable without DNA. The CDR3 has 15 amino acids. Germline CDR1 and CDR2: SGDLS and YYNGEE. The CDR3 loop is CASSPGGGPQDTQYF.

The V call is TRBV12-3 or TRBV12-4, the J call TRBJ2-1. There are 15 residues in the CDR3. CDR3 in amino acids: CASSSSGGYYNEQFF.

The chain employs TRBV6-1 and TRBJ2-1; checking the TCRdb D call of TRBD1 is not possible without DNA. The CDR3 has 14 residues. The germline V gene has CDR1 MNHNS and CDR2 SASEGT. CDR3 sequence: CASSSPSFGNEQFF.

The rearrangement joins TRBV27 to TRBJ2-7; with no DNA, the TCRdb D assignment of TRBD1 cannot be verified. This CDR3 is 13 amino acids long. Germline CDR1 MNHEY, CDR2 SMNVEV (reference sequence). The CDR3 loop is CASSRDRAQEQYF.

The chain recombines TRBV19 with TRBJ1-1; with no DNA, the TCRdb D assignment of TRBD1 cannot be verified. The CDR3 is 16 residues long. Per germline, CDR1 LNHDA and CDR2 SQIVND (reference sequence). The CDR3 is CASSMTYQGQNTEAFF. The whole variable domain, remainder taken from reference TRBV19 and TRBJ1-1, is DGGITQSPKYLFRKEGQNVTLSCEQNLNHDAMYWYRQDPGQGLRLIYYSQIVNDFQKGDIAEGYSVSREKKESFPLTVTSAQKNPTAFYLCASSMTYQGQNTEAFFGQGTRLTVV.

The chain combines TRBV14 with TRBJ2-5; TCRdb reports TRBD2, a call that lacks DNA to check it against. This CDR3 region has 14 residues. Germline V lookup: CDR1 SGHDN, CDR2 FVKESK. CDR3 in amino acids: CARTPSRSQETQYF.

The V and J genes are TRBV10-3 and TRBJ1-2; TCRdb reports TRBD1, a call that lacks DNA to check it against. The CDR3 length is 15 residues. In germline, CDR1 is ENHRY, CDR2 SYGVKD. The CDR3: CASRAVRGRYDGYTF.

The chain joins TRBV29-1 to TRBJ2-2. The CDR3 consists of 14 residues. Germline loops: CDR1 SQVTM, CDR2 ANQGSEA. CDR3 loop: CSVASSTNTGELFF.

The V gene is TRBV14, the J gene TRBJ2-1. The CDR3 runs to 12 residues. Germline assignment: CDR1 SGHDN and CDR2 FVKESK. This CDR3 reads CASSQEVNEQFF.

V gene TRBV24-1 combines with J gene TRBJ2-1. Germline lookup yields CDR1 KGHDR and CDR2 SFDVKD. The CDR3 is made up of 15 amino acids. CDR3 in amino acids: CATSDPGGSYNEQFF.

CDR3 sequence: CASSPMKVPGELFF. The J gene is TRBJ2-2, the V gene TRBV7-9. Per the germline V gene, CDR1 is SEHNR and CDR2 is FQNEAQ (reference sequence). The CDR3 runs to 14 residues.